The 23 T cell receptor beta chains below all came from one sample that was sequenced in a study of T cells in Graves' hyperthyroidism and ophthalmopathy. RNA transcripts were the template for amplifying TCR beta CDR3 regions. The HTBI primer set drove a first-round RT-PCR of the TCR CDR3. TCRdb fed the multiplex PCR reads into MiXCR, producing one record per CDR3 protein. The sample lists a few hundred thousand distinct CDR3 sequences; around a sixth were seen once. Source material: blood. The receptors were sampled from a woman between 18 and 29 years old with Graves' hyperthyroidism that later progressed to Graves' ophthalmopathy.

In its sample, this clonotype was seen many times. The chain combines TRBV2 with TRBJ2-4, with D unclear. Germline V lookup: CDR1 SNHLY, CDR2 FYNNEI. Trimming removed 0 bases from V and 6 bases from J, with 6 bases in between. The CDR3 contains 13 residues. CDR3 loop: CASSEAALNIQYF. The CDR3 DNA sequence: TGTGCCAGCAGTGAAGCGGCCTTAAACATTCAGTACTTC.

The sample holds a few counts of this clonotype. The chain combines TRBV9 with TRBJ2-3; TRBD1 aligns across 10 bases. Trimming at V came to 3 bases and at J to 1 base, leaving 5 bases not matched to a gene. The CDR3 is made up of 16 amino acids. CDR1 is SGDLS and CDR2 is YYNGEE in the germline V gene. The CDR3 DNA is TGTGCCAGCAGCGCATCCGGGACAGGGGGCACAGATACGCAGTATTTT. Its translation is CASSASGTGGTDTQYF.

On this clonotype: A much larger clone differs by one base, so this may be a read error. The chain uses TRBV12-3 or TRBV12-4 and TRBJ2-3; tentative D call: TRBD1 (6 bases). CDR3 length: 17 residues. With 2 bases removed from V and 3 bases from J, the gap between germline ends came to 18 bases. Written as DNA, the CDR3 is TGTGCCAGCAGTTTACCAGGGGACGGTCAGGGGACAGATACGCAGTATTTT. Amino acid sequence: CASSLPGDGQGTDTQYF.

This clonotype has at least ten counts. The chain employs TRBV5-4 and TRBJ2-7; D is possibly TRBD1 (6 bases). CDR3 length equals 16 residues. CDR1 and CDR2 (germline): SGHNT, YYREEE (reference sequence). Trimming removed 4 bases at V and 10 bases at J, with 27 bases between. The CDR3 DNA is TGTGCCAGCAGCCACCTTGCGGTCCGAGGACAGTCGGATCAGTACTTC. Residues: CASSHLAVRGQSDQYF.

This clonotype was detected many times. The chain joins TRBV3-1 to TRBJ2-3, with D unclear. This CDR3 has 15 residues. Between the trimmed V and J ends, which lost 3 bases and 3 bases, there was a span of 13 bases. CDR1 and CDR2 from the germline V gene are LGHDT and YNNKEL (reference sequence). The CDR3 spells CASSHNPAPTDTQYF. The CDR3 nucleotides are TGTGCCAGCAGCCATAACCCAGCGCCGACAGATACGCAGTATTTT.

This clonotype was seen repeatedly, ten times or more. This rearrangement joins TRBV29-1 to TRBJ2-7, with TRBD1 matching 7 bases. V lost 2 bases, J lost 5 bases, and 3 bases stayed unmatched. The CDR3 extends over 12 amino acids. Looked up from germline, CDR1 is SQVTM and CDR2 is ANQGSEA. CDR3 coding DNA: TGCAGCGTTGAATTTACAGGGGACGAGCAGTACTTC. Translation gives CSVEFTGDEQYF.

In this sample, this clonotype turned up many times. The V gene is TRBV27, the J gene TRBJ2-1; TRBD2 aligns across 14 bases. Per germline, CDR1 MNHEY and CDR2 SMNVEV (reference sequence). The CDR3 has 16 amino acids. Trimming took 3 bases from V and 7 from J; bases not matched to a gene: 5. This CDR3 reads CASSFLGTSGSNEQFF. The CDR3 DNA reads as TGTGCCAGCAGTTTCTTAGGGACTAGCGGGAGTAATGAGCAGTTCTTC.

The chain combines TRBV6-2 or TRBV6-3 with TRBJ1-2; no reliable D call. V lost 8 bases to trimming and J lost 4 bases, with 8 bases between them. Germline-derived CDR1 and CDR2 are MNHEY and SVGEGT. This CDR3 has 11 residues. CDR3 region: CASRNPYGYTF. The CDR3 coding sequence is TGTGCCAGCCGCAATCCCTATGGCTACACCTTC.

As for this clonotype: Possible read error: a much larger clone is one base away. The DNA of the CDR3 is TGTGCCGGCAGCTTAGCGAGGGGGGAGACCTGGGAGTCTGAAGCTTTCTTT. The encoded protein is CAGSLARGETWESEAFF. V usage is TRBV7-2 and J usage is TRBJ1-1; D is perhaps TRBD1 (6 bases). CDR3 length equals 17 residues. CDR1 and CDR2 (germline): SGHTA, FQGNSA.

This clonotype has at least ten counts. The chain is built from TRBV7-6 and TRBJ1-3; TRBD1 might be the D (6 bases). Germline V gene sequence: CDR1 SGHVS, CDR2 FNYEAQ. The CDR3 loop spans 16 amino acids. V was trimmed by 1 base and J by 4 bases, leaving 14 bases between them. The CDR3 DNA follows: TGTGCCAGCAGCTTAGGCGGCAGGGGCGCCGGAAACACCATATATTTT. Protein product: CASSLGGRGAGNTIYF.

This clonotype has only one observation. One end of the junction varies from germline; a read error may be responsible. V gene TRBV19 combines with J gene TRBJ2-7; no firm D call. CDR3 size: 12 residues. In germline, CDR1 is LNHDA, CDR2 SQIVND (reference sequence). CDR3 residues: CAGSIARDEQYF. The CDR3 DNA reads TGTGCCGGTAGTATCGCCCGGGACGAGCAGTACTTC.

This clonotype was recorded a few times. The gene calls are TRBV28 and TRBJ2-1; unclear D gene. V was trimmed by 4 bases and J by 7 bases, leaving 17 bases between them. Looked up from germline, CDR1 is MDHEN and CDR2 is SYDVKM. The CDR3 runs to 15 residues. The CDR3 here is CASSSQYIEINEQFF. DNA of the CDR3: TGTGCCAGCAGTTCACAATATATCGAGATAAATGAGCAGTTCTTC.

This clonotype came up many times. V is TRBV9 and J is TRBJ2-5; TRBD2 agrees at 16 bases. V dropped 3 bases and J dropped 4; count of bases not matched to a gene: 6. The CDR3 consists of 17 residues. The V gene's germline CDR1 is SGDLS and CDR2 YYNGEE. The CDR3 coding sequence is TGTGCCAGCAGCGGTGGGACTAGCGGGAGGGGGAGAGAGACCCAGTACTTC. Translating it yields CASSGGTSGRGRETQYF.

This clonotype was found many times. The chain links TRBV6-2 or TRBV6-3 to TRBJ2-3; 11 bases are shared with TRBD2. The V gene end was trimmed by 5 bases and the J gene end by 2 bases; junction bases not matched to a gene: 3. The CDR3 contains 15 residues. Germline assignment: CDR1 MNHEY and CDR2 SVGEGT. CDR3: CASSKGLAVTDTQYF. The CDR3, as DNA: TGTGCCAGCAGTAAGGGACTAGCGGTCACAGATACGCAGTATTTT.

This clonotype has at least ten counts. This chain connects TRBV2 to TRBJ1-4; a possible D gene is TRBD1 (5 bases). Trimming took off 1 base at V and 5 bases at J, with 11 bases between the two ends. This CDR3 has 15 amino acids. CDR1 is SNHLY and CDR2 is FYNNEI in the germline V gene. In nucleotides, the CDR3 is TGTGCCAGCAGTGAAGGAGGGGCGCGAAATGAAAAACTGTTTTTT. Its protein product is CASSEGGARNEKLFF.

This chain links TRBV6-9 with TRBJ2-3, with D hard to call. The CDR3 covers 15 residues. Germline V gene sequence: CDR1 MNHGY, CDR2 SVAAGI. V lost 3 bases, J lost 1 base, and 11 bases lay in between. The CDR3 here is CASSYPSRGTDTQYF. In DNA, the CDR3 is TGTGCCAGCAGTTACCCGTCGAGAGGCACAGATACGCAGTATTTT.

This clonotype was counted ten times or more. The V call is TRBV6-1, the J call TRBJ2-5, with D uncertain. The V gene's germline CDR1 is MNHNS and CDR2 SASEGT. This CDR3 is built from 15 residues. V was cut by 6 bases and J by 4 bases, with 18 bases left in between. The CDR3, as DNA: TGTGCCAGCAGCTCGATGATAAGGGATGGAGAGACCCAGTACTTC. Amino acid sequence: CASSSMIRDGETQYF.

CDR3 loop: CASSYRRRGSGSGDTQYF. In nucleotides, the CDR3 is TGTGCCAGCAGCTATCGACGGCGAGGTAGCGGGAGCGGGGATACGCAGTATTTT. V gene TRBV6-9 combines with J gene TRBJ2-3, with 9 positions matching TRBD2. Per germline, CDR1 MNHGY and CDR2 SVAAGI. Trimming cost V 6 bases and J 6 bases; bases outside gene matches: 19. This CDR3 contains 18 residues.

This clonotype has ten or more counts. The chain recombines TRBV20-1 with TRBJ2-7; TRBD1 agrees at 7 bases. Looked up from germline, CDR1 is DFQATT and CDR2 is SNEGSKA (reference sequence). The V and J ends lost 5 bases and 3 bases, in that order; junction bases with no gene match: 7. The CDR3 is 13 amino acids. The CDR3 sequence: CSASYRGHYEQYF. The CDR3 region has the DNA TGCAGTGCTTCCTACAGGGGCCACTACGAGCAGTACTTC.

This clonotype was seen repeatedly, ten times or more. The CDR3 bases are TGTGCCAGCAGTTTAGCGGACCCTTACAATGAGCAGTTCTTC. Translated: CASSLADPYNEQFF. This rearrangement joins TRBV12-3 or TRBV12-4 to TRBJ2-1; D not resolved. CDR3 length: 14 residues. Trimming took off 0 bases at V and 4 bases at J, with 7 bases between the two ends.

Ten or more counts support this clonotype. V is TRBV27 and J is TRBJ1-5; D is undetermined. The CDR3 sequence is 13 residues long. From germline, CDR1 is MNHEY and CDR2 SMNVEV (reference sequence). V lost 5 bases and J 8 bases, leaving 13 bases between the germline ends. The CDR3: CASSPRIVEPQHF. DNA of the CDR3: TGTGCCAGCAGTCCCCGCATCGTTGAGCCCCAGCATTTT.

This clonotype was recorded at least ten times. The chain employs TRBV6-2 or TRBV6-3 and TRBJ2-7; TRBD2 matches at 10 bases. Germline CDR1 is MNHEY and CDR2 is SVGEGT. The CDR3 runs to 15 residues. Germline trimming cut 6 bases from V and 3 bases from J; bases unmatched to any gene: 8. The CDR3: CASSSPGTSDYEQYF. The DNA of the CDR3 is TGTGCCAGCAGCTCACCCGGGACTAGCGACTACGAGCAGTACTTC.

This clonotype was seen many times. The chain recombines TRBV19 with TRBJ2-7; no firm D call. Germline CDR1 reads LNHDA; CDR2 reads SQIVND (reference sequence). This CDR3 has 13 amino acids. V lost 3 bases, J lost 1 base, and 7 bases lay in between. The CDR3 sequence is CASSIGGSYEQYF. The CDR3 bases are TGTGCCAGTAGTATCGGCGGATCCTACGAGCAGTACTTC.